These T cell receptor beta chains were read from a single sample in a study of beta chain features in type 1 diabetes. The assay was immunoSEQ multiplex PCR, and TCRdb's table has in-frame clones only and misses some. The table lists around 350,000 clones, about 12% of them singletons. Sequencing input: naive CD4+ T cells from blood. These receptors originate from a man aged 18 to 29 in good health. Each CDR3 is given with its conserved first and last residue. The order of the fields is CDR3 protein, CDR3 DNA, J gene, D gene, clone size, V gene. The D gene is left open where the match is weak. A clone size is listed for some rows: how often the clone was seen (once, few, many), or a class if it is expanded.

CDR3: CASSPGTGSHLHF
DNA: TGTGCCAGCAGCCCCGGGACAGGGAGTCACCTCCACTTT
J: TRBJ1-6
D: TRBD1
size: few
V: TRBV7-2

CDR3: CASSIGGAGTQYF
DNA: TGTGCCAGTAGTATAGGAGGCGCCGGGACCCAGTACTTC
J: TRBJ2-5
D: NA
size: NA
V: TRBV19

CDR3: CASSLGFFGTDVYGYTF
DNA: TGTGCCAGCAGCCTAGGATTCTTTGGGACAGATGTCTATGGCTACACCTTC
J: TRBJ1-2
D: TRBD1
size: NA
V: TRBV7-9

CDR3: CASRRTGFSDEQYF
DNA: TGTGCCAGCAGGAGGACAGGGTTTAGCGACGAGCAGTACTTC
J: TRBJ2-7
D: TRBD1
size: NA
V: TRBV2

CDR3: CASSPPGRGYEQYF
DNA: TGTGCCAGCAGTCCCCCCGGCAGGGGCTACGAGCAGTACTTC
J: TRBJ2-7
D: NA
size: NA
V: TRBV28

CDR3: CASSYGGMNTEAFF
DNA: TGTGCCAGCAGTTACGGGGGGATGAACACTGAAGCTTTCTTT
J: TRBJ1-1
D: NA
size: NA
V: TRBV6-5

CDR3: CASSNPTATYEQYF
DNA: TGTGCCAGTAGTAATCCGACAGCAACCTACGAGCAGTACTTC
J: TRBJ2-7
D: NA
size: NA
V: TRBV19

CDR3: CASSQDITGRPNTIYF
DNA: TGCGCCAGCAGCCAAGATATAACAGGTCGTCCTAACACCATATATTTT
J: TRBJ1-3
D: NA
size: few
V: TRBV4-3

CDR3: CASSEFLVREGNEQFF
DNA: TGTGCCAGCAGTGAATTCCTCGTCAGGGAGGGCAATGAGCAGTTCTTC
J: TRBJ2-1
D: TRBD2
size: few
V: TRBV2

CDR3: CASSSSASGRYEQYF
DNA: TGTGCCAGCTCGTCGTCGGCGTCAGGGCGCTACGAGCAGTACTTC
J: TRBJ2-7
D: NA
size: NA
V: TRBV18

CDR3: CASSVGTGEGYTF
DNA: TGTGCCAGCAGCGTGGGGACAGGGGAAGGCTACACCTTC
J: TRBJ1-2
D: TRBD1
size: few
V: TRBV9

CDR3: CSVEIRGAGRGYTF
DNA: TGCAGCGTTGAAATTCGGGGGGCAGGGAGAGGCTACACCTTC
J: TRBJ1-2
D: NA
size: NA
V: TRBV29-1

CDR3: CASSFFNEQFF
DNA: TGTGCCAGCAGTTTCTTCAATGAGCAGTTCTTC
J: TRBJ2-1
D: NA
size: NA
V: TRBV28

CDR3: CASSLVDISHGYTF
DNA: TGTGCCAGCAGCTTAGTCGACATCTCCCATGGCTACACCTTC
J: TRBJ1-2
D: NA
size: once
V: TRBV7-2

CDR3: CASSLAPREETQYF
DNA: TGTGCCAGCAGCTTAGCTCCCAGGGAAGAGACCCAGTACTTC
J: TRBJ2-5
D: NA
size: few
V: TRBV11-1

CDR3: CASSQGVGAAYYGYTF
DNA: TGTGCCAGCAGCCAAGGGGTAGGGGCTGCTTACTATGGCTACACCTTC
J: TRBJ1-2
D: NA
size: few
V: TRBV4-2

CDR3: CASSLSGQPQHF
DNA: TGTGCCAGCAGCTTGTCGGGTCAGCCCCAGCATTTT
J: TRBJ1-5
D: NA
size: NA
V: TRBV5-4

CDR3: CAISENRDTGELFF
DNA: TGTGCCATCAGTGAAAACAGGGACACCGGGGAGCTGTTTTTT
J: TRBJ2-2
D: NA
size: NA
V: TRBV10-3

CDR3: CASSSTSGTNGQFF
DNA: TGTGCCAGCAGCTCGACTAGCGGGACCAATGGGCAGTTCTTC
J: TRBJ2-1
D: TRBD2
size: few
V: TRBV5-4

CDR3: CASSLGLIGNQPQHF
DNA: TGTGCCAGCAGCTTAGGCCTAATCGGGAATCAGCCCCAGCATTTT
J: TRBJ1-5
D: NA
size: NA
V: TRBV11-2

CDR3: CASNGGATDTQYF
DNA: TGTGCCTCAAACGGGGGGGCGACAGATACGCAGTATTTT
J: TRBJ2-3
D: TRBD2
size: once
V: TRBV5-6

CDR3: CAISEFGQGFGGYTF
DNA: NA
J: TRBJ1-2
D: NA
size: few
V: TRBV10-3

CDR3: CASSQPSRDNTQYF
DNA: TGTGCCAGCAGCCAACCGAGTAGGGACAATACGCAGTATTTT
J: TRBJ2-3
D: NA
size: few
V: TRBV4-2

CDR3: CASSPQTFYMDEQYF
DNA: TGTGCCAGCAGCCCCCAGACATTCTATATGGACGAGCAGTACTTC
J: TRBJ2-7
D: NA
size: few
V: TRBV14

CDR3: CASSRLGVYNEQFF
DNA: TGTGCCAGCAGCAGACTAGGGGTTTACAATGAGCAGTTCTTC
J: TRBJ2-1
D: NA
size: NA
V: TRBV7-2

CDR3: CASSFTSGRATGELFF
DNA: TGCGCCAGCAGCTTTACTAGCGGGAGGGCCACCGGGGAGCTGTTTTTT
J: TRBJ2-2
D: TRBD2
size: NA
V: TRBV5-1

CDR3: CASSRFHRQEASNEQFF
DNA: TGCGCCAGCAGCCGGTTCCATAGACAGGAGGCGTCCAATGAGCAGTTCTTC
J: TRBJ2-1
D: NA
size: NA
V: TRBV5-4

CDR3: CASSSRGGGRLAGGWRSYNEQFF
DNA: TGTGCCAGCAGCTCCCGAGGAGGGGGTAGACTAGCGGGAGGATGGCGCTCCTACAATGAGCAGTTCTTC
J: TRBJ2-1
D: TRBD2
size: few
V: TRBV9

CDR3: CASSLATGGLRSTDTQYF
DNA: TGCGCCAGCAGCTTGGCGACAGGGGGCCTGCGAAGCACAGATACGCAGTATTTT
J: TRBJ2-3
D: TRBD1
size: once
V: TRBV5-1

CDR3: CAWSVVERSYF
DNA: TGTGCCTGGAGTGTAGTAGAGAGATCGTACTTC
J: TRBJ2-5
D: NA
size: NA
V: TRBV30

CDR3: CASRKDFYEQYF
DNA: TGTGCCAGCAGGAAGGACTTCTACGAGCAGTACTTC
J: TRBJ2-7
D: NA
size: NA
V: TRBV28

CDR3: CASSRKQGETDTQYF
DNA: TGTGCCAGCAGCCGGAAACAGGGGGAAACAGATACGCAGTATTTT
J: TRBJ2-3
D: TRBD1
size: NA
V: TRBV6-6

CDR3: CASTADSLHGYTF
DNA: TGCGCCAGCACCGCGGACAGCCTCCATGGCTACACCTTC
J: TRBJ1-2
D: NA
size: few
V: TRBV5-1

CDR3: CASSMGQMNSPLHF
DNA: TGTGCCAGCAGCATGGGACAGATGAATTCACCCCTCCACTTT
J: TRBJ1-6
D: TRBD1
size: NA
V: TRBV7-6

CDR3: CASSRDRGLYGYTF
DNA: TGTGCCAGCAGTAGGGACAGGGGCCTCTATGGCTACACCTTC
J: TRBJ1-2
D: TRBD1
size: NA
V: TRBV27

CDR3: CASSWLGRLQETQYF
DNA: TGTGCCAGCAGCTGGTTGGGGCGCCTTCAAGAGACCCAGTACTTC
J: TRBJ2-5
D: NA
size: few
V: TRBV7-2

CDR3: CASSGRSGGRTDTQYF
DNA: TGCGCCAGCAGCGGGCGTAGCGGGGGCCGCACAGATACGCAGTATTTT
J: TRBJ2-3
D: TRBD2
size: few
V: TRBV4-3

CDR3: CASSPRTVGHEAFF
DNA: TGTGCCAGCAGTCCCCGGACGGTGGGGCATGAAGCTTTCTTT
J: TRBJ1-1
D: NA
size: few
V: TRBV6-1

CDR3: CASSLAGQSSYTF
DNA: TGTGCCAGCAGCTTAGCGGGACAGTCAAGCTACACCTTC
J: TRBJ1-2
D: TRBD1
size: NA
V: TRBV7-9

CDR3: CASSWTGAYEQYF
DNA: TGTGCCAGCAGCTGGACGGGAGCCTACGAGCAGTACTTC
J: TRBJ2-7
D: NA
size: few
V: TRBV5-4

CDR3: CASPDWPYEQYF
DNA: TGTGCCAGTCCTGACTGGCCCTACGAGCAGTACTTC
J: TRBJ2-7
D: NA
size: NA
V: TRBV6-4

CDR3: CATSRPTVYGYTF
DNA: TGTGCCACCAGCAGGCCGACAGTCTATGGCTACACCTTC
J: TRBJ1-2
D: NA
size: few
V: TRBV15

CDR3: CASSGTGTGSNEQYF
DNA: TGTGCCAGCAGTGGGACCGGGACAGGGTCTAACGAGCAGTACTTC
J: TRBJ2-7
D: TRBD1
size: NA
V: TRBV9

CDR3: CASSEYRGSSYNEQFF
DNA: TGTGCCAGCAGTGAATATAGGGGATCGTCCTACAATGAGCAGTTCTTC
J: TRBJ2-1
D: NA
size: few
V: TRBV25-1

CDR3: CASSFGRTDTQYF
DNA: TGTGCCAGCAGCTTTGGCCGCACAGATACGCAGTATTTT
J: TRBJ2-3
D: NA
size: NA
V: TRBV5-6